This entry lists 10 T cell receptor beta chains sequenced from one sample in a study of blood T cell repertoires in COVID-19. Assay: immunoSEQ multiplex PCR; the TCRdb copy retains only in-frame clones and omits some. The repertoire holds some 97,000 clones, about 91% seen once, with roughly 4.6% in the top ten. The sequenced sample was peripheral blood. The receptor source for this set is a human donor in a cohort sampled during active COVID-19.

This clone was detected only once. This chain links TRBV9 with TRBJ2-7; 14 bases line up with TRBD2. The germline V gene encodes CDR1 SGDLS and CDR2 YYNGEE. This CDR3 contains 16 residues. Trimming removed 4 bases from V and 4 bases from J; junction bases left unmatched: 7. The CDR3 reads CASSPGTSGSLYEQYF. CDR3 nucleotides: TGTGCCAGCAGCCCCGGGACTAGCGGGAGTCTGTACGAGCAGTACTTC.

This chain uses TRBV6-6 with TRBJ1-5; 8 bases are shared with TRBD1. This CDR3 has 16 residues. The ends lost 6 bases at V and 5 bases at J; junction bases unmatched: 12. CDR1 MNHNY and CDR2 SVGAGI come from the germline V gene (reference sequence). Here the CDR3 reads CASRSSGGAPDQPQHF. CDR3 sequence (DNA): TGTGCCAGCAGAAGCTCAGGGGGCGCCCCCGATCAGCCCCAGCATTTT.

This clone has only a few counts. The rearrangement uses TRBV4-1 and TRBJ1-5, with D tentatively TRBD1 (6 bases). Germline CDR1 and CDR2: MGHRA and YSYEKL. This CDR3 is 13 amino acids long. The ends were cut back, 4 bases at V and 4 bases at J, with 8 bases in the middle. This CDR3 is CASSLGQNQPQHF. The CDR3 coding sequence is TGCGCCAGCAGCCTAGGACAGAATCAGCCCCAGCATTTT.

The rearrangement links TRBV19 to TRBJ1-3; D not certain. From germline, CDR1 is LNHDA and CDR2 SQIVND (reference sequence). The V end lost 5 bases, the J end lost 5 bases, and 4 bases lay between the germline ends. The CDR3 runs 11 residues. CDR3 DNA: TGTGCCAGTAGTGGGCGAAACACCATATATTTT. It translates to CASSGRNTIYF.

V and J are TRBV28 and TRBJ2-7; 9 bases are shared with TRBD1. Germline CDR1 and CDR2: MDHEN and SYDVKM. This CDR3 has 15 residues. J gave up 2 bases and V 6 bases, and 8 bases lay outside the gene matches. CDR3 amino acids: CASRPTGGPTYEQYF. The CDR3 DNA reads as TGTGCCAGCAGACCTACAGGGGGCCCTACCTACGAGCAGTACTTC. Combining the CDR3 with reference TRBV28 and TRBJ2-7 gives the whole variable domain DVKVTQSSRYLVKRTGEKVFLECVQDMDHENMFWYRQDPGLGLRLIYFSYDVKMKEKGDIPEGYSVSREKKERFSLILESASTNQTSMYLCASRPTGGPTYEQYFGPGTRLTVT.

The table lists this clone with a count of one. Here the CDR3 DNA reads TGCGCCAGCAGCTCGGGACTAGCGGGAGTCTGGGAGACCCAGTACTTC. This codes for CASSSGLAGVWETQYF. The chain combines TRBV5-1 with TRBJ2-5, with 14 nucleotides matching TRBD2. This CDR3 is built from 16 residues. V gave up 3 bases and J gave up 5 bases; unmatched junction bases: 6. Germline values: CDR1 SGHRS, CDR2 YFSETQ.

The rearrangement links TRBV6-6 to TRBJ1-5, with D uncertain. Germline CDR1 and CDR2: MNHNY and SVGAGI (reference sequence). The CDR3 is made up of 12 amino acids. V was pared by 5 bases and J by 7 bases, with 9 bases between. CDR3 nucleotides: TGTGCCAGCAGTACAGCTGAACAGCCCCAGCATTTT. Protein product: CASSTAEQPQHF.

This rearrangement joins TRBV4-2 to TRBJ2-2; a possible D gene is TRBD2 (5 bases). Trimming cost V 8 bases and J 2 bases, with 12 bases left between them. The CDR3 spans 14 residues. Germline V gene lookup returns CDR1 LGHNA and CDR2 YNFKEQ. This chain's CDR3 is CASRTDYNTGELFF. CDR3 sequence (DNA): TGTGCCAGCCGGACTGATTATAACACCGGGGAGCTGTTTTTT.

This clone was detected once. J is TRBJ2-3 and V is TRBV19, with 7 positions matching TRBD2. The CDR3 consists of 15 residues. J gave up 7 bases and V 1 base, and 8 bases lay outside the gene matches. CDR1 is LNHDA, CDR2 SQIVND, per germline (reference sequence). CDR3 in DNA: TGTGCCAGTAGTATAGTCGGGACTATAGTCAATACGCAGTATTTT. It specifies CASSIVGTIVNTQYF.

As DNA, the CDR3 is TGCGCCAGCAGCCCTACTGGGACAGAGGGCGGTGAGCAGTTCTTC. Translation gives CASSPTGTEGGEQFF. V and J are TRBV5-1 and TRBJ2-1, with 7 bases lining up with TRBD1. In germline, CDR1 is SGHRS, CDR2 YFSETQ. The trim removed 4 bases at V and 9 bases at J, leaving 13 bases unmatched. The CDR3 sequence is 15 residues long.